The 2 T cell receptor beta chains given below trace back to one sample, sequenced in a study of T-cell memory formation after mild COVID-19. TCRdb itself ran the 5' RACE reads through MiXCR, one entry per CDR3 protein. This repertoire shows some 450,000 distinct CDR3 sequences, roughly 20% found once; its top ten account for more than 8%. The sequenced sample was PBMCs or a T cell subset sorted from them (not recorded which). The receptors originated from an adult woman who had mild COVID-19 (a few samples of this study predate the infection). Cell type and time point are not known.

The rearrangement joins TRBV19 to TRBJ1-5; a possible D gene is TRBD1 (6 bases). The CDR3 runs 15 residues. V was shortened by 3 bases and J by 12 bases, with 21 bases between the two germline ends. Per the germline V gene, CDR1 is LNHDA and CDR2 is SQIVND (reference sequence). Written as DNA, the CDR3 is TGTGCCAGTAGTATTACAGGGCGGTCTATCGGTAACCAGCATTTT. It codes for CASSITGRSIGNQHF.

The table lists this clonotype with a few counts. The chain carries TRBV2 and TRBJ1-5; D gene unclear. Per germline, CDR1 SNHLY and CDR2 FYNNEI. This CDR3 contains 13 residues. The germline V and J ends were trimmed by 3 bases and 3 bases, with 6 bases remaining between them. The DNA for the CDR3 is TGTGCCAGCAGTGACAGGCCCAATCAGCCCCAGCATTTT. It is translated as CASSDRPNQPQHF.